The 23 T cell receptor beta chains given below trace back to one sample, sequenced in a study of T-cell memory formation after mild COVID-19. TCRdb ran MiXCR on the 5' RACE reads and lists one entry per CDR3 protein. The sample carries around 370,000 distinct CDR3 sequences, under 25% recorded once. Sequencing was performed on PBMCs or a T cell subset sorted from them (not recorded which). These receptors all come from an adult woman who had mild COVID-19 (a few samples of this study predate the infection). Cell type and time point are not known.

This clonotype was seen repeatedly, ten times or more. CDR3 in amino acids: CASSLEQGSYEQYF. DNA of the CDR3: TGTGCCAGCAGCTTAGAACAGGGGTCCTACGAGCAGTACTTC. V usage is TRBV7-9 and J usage is TRBJ2-7; TRBD1 matches at 7 bases. Per the germline V gene, CDR1 is SEHNR and CDR2 is FQNEAQ (reference sequence). CDR3 length equals 14 residues. V lost 1 base and J lost 1; bases outside the gene matches: 1.

This chain connects TRBV19 to TRBJ1-5; D possibly corresponds to TRBD1 (5 bases). This CDR3 has 17 amino acids. The germline gives CDR1 LNHDA, CDR2 SQIVND (reference sequence). The V end was cut by 4 bases, the J end by 8 bases, with 24 bases between. The CDR3 coding sequence is TGTGCCAGTAGTACCCGACAGCGCCAAGGCATTTTTGAGCCCCAGCATTTT. Translated: CASSTRQRQGIFEPQHF.

A few counts support this clonotype. V is TRBV30 and J is TRBJ1-6, with 8 bases fitting TRBD1. V lost 0 bases and J lost 9; bases outside the gene matches: 10. The CDR3 sequence is 16 residues long. The germline gives CDR1 GTSNPN, CDR2 SVGIG (reference sequence). DNA for the CDR3: TGTGCCTGGAGTGTACCGCAGGGGGCTATGAGTTCACCCCTCCACTTT. Protein sequence: CAWSVPQGAMSSPLHF.

This clonotype was seen a handful of times. This chain joins TRBV20-1 and TRBJ1-2; D not certain. The CDR3 sequence is 11 residues long. The V end was cut by 2 bases, the J end by 6 bases, with 7 bases between. Per germline, CDR1 DFQATT and CDR2 SNEGSKA (reference sequence). The CDR3 sequence: CSARLLDGYTF. The CDR3 DNA reads as TGCAGTGCTAGACTTCTGGATGGCTACACCTTC.

The chain has TRBV7-9 and TRBJ2-1; 12 positions match TRBD2. Germline assignment: CDR1 SEHNR and CDR2 FQNEAQ (reference sequence). Trimming removed 2 bases from V and 0 bases from J; junction bases left unmatched: 8. The CDR3 contains 19 residues. This CDR3 is CASSLTTSGRPPSYNEQFF. The DNA for the CDR3 is TGTGCCAGCAGCTTAACGACTAGCGGGAGACCTCCCTCCTACAATGAGCAGTTCTTC. The full variable domain, its missing parts supplied by reference TRBV7-9 and TRBJ2-1, is DTGVSQNPRHKITKRGQNVTFRCDPISEHNRLYWYRQTLGQGPEFLTYFQNEAQLEKSRLLSDRFSAERPKGSFSTLEIQRTEQGDSAMYLCASSLTTSGRPPSYNEQFFGPGTRLTVL.

This clonotype turned up a few times. This chain links TRBV4-2 with TRBJ2-7, with 10 bases matching TRBD2. V was clipped by 4 bases and J by 2 bases; unmatched bases: 8. From germline, CDR1 is LGHNA and CDR2 YNFKEQ. The CDR3 is made up of 16 amino acids. The CDR3 sequence is CASSPKPSGSPYEQYF. CDR3 DNA sequence: TGTGCCAGCAGCCCGAAACCTAGCGGGAGCCCCTACGAGCAGTACTTC.

This clonotype was picked up a small number of times. The chain's CDR3 is CASHPRGGIGTDTQYF. The CDR3 nucleotides read TGTGCCAGCCACCCTCGAGGCGGCATAGGCACAGATACGCAGTATTTT. This chain connects TRBV5-5 to TRBJ2-3; the D is unclear. There are 16 residues in the CDR3. Germline V gives CDR1 SGHKS, CDR2 YYEKEE (reference sequence). The V end lost 7 bases, the J end lost 1 base, and 19 bases lay between the germline ends.

This clonotype was detected only a few times. V usage is TRBV6-5 and J usage is TRBJ2-5; D gene ambiguous. Trimming left V 4 bases short and J 4 bases short, with 16 bases between. Germline CDR1 is MNHEY and CDR2 is SVGAGI. This CDR3 contains 15 residues. As DNA, the CDR3 is TGTGCCAGCAGTTTGTACGGTGCAAGAGGAGAGACCCAGTACTTC. This codes for CASSLYGARGETQYF.

This clonotype was found a few times. The chain employs TRBV3-1 and TRBJ2-1; possibly TRBD2 for D (5 bases). Germline lookup yields CDR1 LGHDT and CDR2 YNNKEL (reference sequence). The CDR3 extends over 17 amino acids. Trimming shortened V by 0 bases and J by 0 bases, and 12 bases separated the two germline ends. CDR3 sequence reads: CASSQDISASSYNEQFF. DNA of the CDR3: TGTGCCAGCAGCCAAGATATTAGCGCGAGCTCCTACAATGAGCAGTTCTTC.

The genes are TRBV2 and TRBJ2-1, with a weak D call TRBD1 (5 bases). Trimming cost V 7 bases and J 4 bases, with 11 bases left between them. CDR3 length: 13 residues. Germline assignment: CDR1 SNHLY and CDR2 FYNNEI. This CDR3 reads CASKGQPYNEQFF. The CDR3 DNA sequence: TGTGCCAGCAAGGGGCAGCCGTACAATGAGCAGTTCTTC.

This clonotype was picked up a small number of times. This chain links TRBV20-1 with TRBJ2-5; 13 nucleotides agree with TRBD2. The CDR3 consists of 15 residues. Germline V gene sequence: CDR1 DFQATT, CDR2 SNEGSKA (reference sequence). Trimming removed 0 bases from V and 7 bases from J; junction bases left unmatched: 5. CDR3 sequence (DNA): TGCAGTGCTAGAGACGGGACTAGCGGGACGGGGACCCAGTACTTC. This sequence encodes CSARDGTSGTGTQYF.

The chain is built from TRBV7-3 and TRBJ1-1; perhaps TRBD1 as D (5 bases). Germline CDR1 is SGHTA and CDR2 is FQGTGA. The CDR3 is 15 residues long. The germline V and J ends were trimmed by 1 base and 0 bases, with 9 bases remaining between them. The CDR3, as DNA: TGTGCCAGCAGCTTAATCGGGGGAATGAACACTGAAGCTTTCTTT. This translates into CASSLIGGMNTEAFF.

The DNA for the CDR3 is TGTGCCAGCTCACCAAGGACAGGATCAAATGAAAAACTGTTTTTT. Residues: CASSPRTGSNEKLFF. This rearrangement joins TRBV18 to TRBJ1-4; the match to TRBD1 covers 7 bases. CDR3 length: 15 residues. V was pared by 2 bases and J by 5 bases, with 5 bases of the junction left unmatched. From germline, CDR1 is KGHSH and CDR2 LQKENI.

In its sample, this clonotype was seen a few times. V usage is TRBV5-1 and J usage is TRBJ1-2; 7 bases fit TRBD1. Germline loops: CDR1 SGHRS, CDR2 YFSETQ. V lost 4 bases and J lost 6; bases outside the gene matches: 9. This CDR3 is 14 amino acids long. Written as DNA, the CDR3 is TGCGCCAGCAGCCGCCTCCAGGGGGATGATGGCTACACCTTC. Its protein product is CASSRLQGDDGYTF.

The rearrangement joins TRBV12-3 or TRBV12-4 to TRBJ2-7; 8 nucleotides line up with TRBD1. CDR3 length equals 16 residues. Trimming removed 1 base from V and 4 bases from J; junction bases left unmatched: 9. As DNA, the CDR3 is TGTGCCAGCAGTTTAGAGGCAGGGGGCAGCTTTTACGAGCAGTACTTC. Protein product: CASSLEAGGSFYEQYF.

This clonotype was seen repeatedly, ten times or more. The chain joins TRBV3-1 to TRBJ1-1; no firm D call. The V and J ends lost 1 base and 6 bases respectively, with 9 bases between them. The CDR3 runs 13 residues. Germline lookup yields CDR1 LGHDT and CDR2 YNNKEL (reference sequence). CDR3 nucleotides: TGTGCCAGCAGCCAAGGGTCAGCCCCTGAAGCTTTCTTT. Amino acids: CASSQGSAPEAFF.

The chain couples TRBV27 to TRBJ1-2, with D unresolved. CDR1 MNHEY and CDR2 SMNVEV come from the germline V gene (reference sequence). V was clipped by 5 bases and J by 5 bases, with 12 bases between them. The CDR3 runs 13 residues. CDR3: CASSQSTSYGYTF. DNA for the CDR3: TGTGCCAGCAGTCAATCAACGTCGTATGGCTACACCTTC.

The rearrangement links TRBV6-5 to TRBJ1-1; TRBD1 aligns across 9 bases. CDR3 length equals 14 residues. Germline loops: CDR1 MNHEY, CDR2 SVGAGI. V shed 4 bases and J 4 bases; nucleotides not matched to a gene: 4. The CDR3 DNA sequence: TGTGCCAGCAGTTGGGGGACAGGGAGCACTGAAGCTTTCTTT. Its protein is CASSWGTGSTEAFF.

This clonotype has more than one count but fewer than ten. This chain joins TRBV3-1 and TRBJ2-3; tentatively, D is TRBD2 (6 bases). Looked up from germline, CDR1 is LGHDT and CDR2 is YNNKEL (reference sequence). The CDR3 is 15 residues long. V lost 0 bases to trimming and J lost 0 bases, with 7 bases between them. CDR3 sequence reads: CASSQDSGSTDTQYF. Here the CDR3 DNA reads TGTGCCAGCAGCCAAGATAGCGGCAGCACAGATACGCAGTATTTT.

The chain uses TRBV10-3 and TRBJ2-7; the D is unclear. The length of the CDR3 is 15 residues. Germline V gene data show CDR1 as ENHRY and CDR2 as SYGVKD. V was trimmed by 8 bases and J by 4 bases, leaving 21 bases between them. In DNA form, the CDR3 reads TGTGCCATCCAGTCCGCGACACAGCCAACATACGAGCAGTACTTC. It encodes CAIQSATQPTYEQYF.

The V gene is TRBV20-1, the J gene TRBJ2-3, with 8 bases that match TRBD2. V dropped 3 bases and J dropped 5; count of bases not matched to a gene: 4. The CDR3 covers 13 residues. CDR1 DFQATT and CDR2 SNEGSKA come from the germline V gene (reference sequence). The chain's CDR3 is CSASRLAKDTQYF. CDR3 coding DNA: TGCAGTGCTAGTAGACTAGCGAAAGATACGCAGTATTTT.

The genes are TRBV18 and TRBJ1-1; D is uncertain. V was pared by 2 bases and J by 1 base, with 8 bases between. Germline CDR1 KGHSH, CDR2 LQKENI. The CDR3 contains 14 residues. CDR3 region: CASSPLLGNTEAFF. The CDR3 DNA sequence: TGTGCCAGCTCACCATTGCTTGGGAACACTGAAGCTTTCTTT.

This chain joins TRBV5-6 and TRBJ1-1; D possibly corresponds to TRBD1 (6 bases). The length of the CDR3 is 15 residues. Germline CDR1 SGHDT, CDR2 YYEEEE. Trimming shortened V by 0 bases and J by 2 bases, and 11 bases separated the two germline ends. The CDR3 DNA is TGTGCCAGCAGCTTGGGCGGGACATCCAACACTGAAGCTTTCTTT. Encoded protein: CASSLGGTSNTEAFF.